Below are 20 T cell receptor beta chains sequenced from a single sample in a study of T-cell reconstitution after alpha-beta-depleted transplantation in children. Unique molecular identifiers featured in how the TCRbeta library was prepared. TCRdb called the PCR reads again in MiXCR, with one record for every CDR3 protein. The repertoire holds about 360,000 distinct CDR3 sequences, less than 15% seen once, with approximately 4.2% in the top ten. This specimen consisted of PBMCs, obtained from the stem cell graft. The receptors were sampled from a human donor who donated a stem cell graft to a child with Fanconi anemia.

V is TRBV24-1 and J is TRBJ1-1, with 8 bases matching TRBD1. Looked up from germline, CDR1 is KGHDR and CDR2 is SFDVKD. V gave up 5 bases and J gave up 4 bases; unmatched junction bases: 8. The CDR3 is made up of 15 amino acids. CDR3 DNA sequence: TGTGCCACCAGTGGTACCGGACAGGGAGGCACTGAAGCTTTCTTT. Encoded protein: CATSGTGQGGTEAFF.

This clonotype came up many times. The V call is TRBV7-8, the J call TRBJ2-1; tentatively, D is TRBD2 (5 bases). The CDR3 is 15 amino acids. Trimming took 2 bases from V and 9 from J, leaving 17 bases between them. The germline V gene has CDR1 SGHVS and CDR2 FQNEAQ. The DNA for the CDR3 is TGTGCCAGCAGCTTAAGAGCCCAGAACGAGGGTGAGCAGTTCTTC. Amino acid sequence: CASSLRAQNEGEQFF.

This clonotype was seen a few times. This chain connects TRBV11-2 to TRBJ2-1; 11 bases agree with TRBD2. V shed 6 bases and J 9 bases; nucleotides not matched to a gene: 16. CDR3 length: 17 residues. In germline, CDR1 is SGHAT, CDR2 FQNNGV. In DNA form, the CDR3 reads TGTGCCAGCAGACCAACCTCAATAGCGGGGGGGCCGATTGAGCAGTTCTTC. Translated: CASRPTSIAGGPIEQFF.

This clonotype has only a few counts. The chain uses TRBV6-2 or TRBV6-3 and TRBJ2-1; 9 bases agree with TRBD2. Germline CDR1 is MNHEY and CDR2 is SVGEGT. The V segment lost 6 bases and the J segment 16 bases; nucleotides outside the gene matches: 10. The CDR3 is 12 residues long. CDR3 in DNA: TGTGCCAGCAGGTCGCGCGGGGGGGCCAATTTCTTC. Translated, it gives CASRSRGGANFF.

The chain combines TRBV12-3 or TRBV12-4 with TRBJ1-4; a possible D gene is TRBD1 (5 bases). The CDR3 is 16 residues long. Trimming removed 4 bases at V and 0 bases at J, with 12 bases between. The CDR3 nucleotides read TGTGCCAGCAGTTCCCCGGGGGAAGCAACTAATGAAAAACTGTTTTTT. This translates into CASSSPGEATNEKLFF.

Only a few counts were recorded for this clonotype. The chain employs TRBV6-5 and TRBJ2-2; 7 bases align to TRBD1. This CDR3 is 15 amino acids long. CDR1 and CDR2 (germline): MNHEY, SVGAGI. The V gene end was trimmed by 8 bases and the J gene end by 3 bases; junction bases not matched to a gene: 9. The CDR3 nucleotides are TGTGCCAGCGGTTTCGGACAGGAAGACACCGGGGAGCTGTTTTTT. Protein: CASGFGQEDTGELFF.

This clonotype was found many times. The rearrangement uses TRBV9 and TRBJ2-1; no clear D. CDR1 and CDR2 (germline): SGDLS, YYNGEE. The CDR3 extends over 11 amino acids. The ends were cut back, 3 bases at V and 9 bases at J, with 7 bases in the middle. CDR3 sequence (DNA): TGTGCCAGCAGCGAAGACGTTGAGCAGTTCTTC. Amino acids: CASSEDVEQFF.

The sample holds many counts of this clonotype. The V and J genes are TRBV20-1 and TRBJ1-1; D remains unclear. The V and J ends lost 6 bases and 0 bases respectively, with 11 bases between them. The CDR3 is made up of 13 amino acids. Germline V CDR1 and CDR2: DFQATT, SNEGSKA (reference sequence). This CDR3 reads CSAKRGMNTEAFF. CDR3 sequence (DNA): TGCAGTGCCAAGAGAGGAATGAACACTGAAGCTTTCTTT.

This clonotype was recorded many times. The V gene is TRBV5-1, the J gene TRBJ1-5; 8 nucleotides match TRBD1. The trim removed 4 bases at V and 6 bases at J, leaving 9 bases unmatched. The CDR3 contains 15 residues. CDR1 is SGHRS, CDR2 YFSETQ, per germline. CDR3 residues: CASSPNGQGPQPQHF. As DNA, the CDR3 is TGCGCCAGCAGCCCTAACGGACAGGGACCTCAGCCCCAGCATTTT.

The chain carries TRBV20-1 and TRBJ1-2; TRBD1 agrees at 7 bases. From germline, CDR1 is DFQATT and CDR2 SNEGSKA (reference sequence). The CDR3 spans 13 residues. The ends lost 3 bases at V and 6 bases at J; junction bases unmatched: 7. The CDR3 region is CSARSTGWDGYTF. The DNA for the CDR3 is TGCAGTGCTAGGTCGACAGGGTGGGATGGCTACACCTTC.

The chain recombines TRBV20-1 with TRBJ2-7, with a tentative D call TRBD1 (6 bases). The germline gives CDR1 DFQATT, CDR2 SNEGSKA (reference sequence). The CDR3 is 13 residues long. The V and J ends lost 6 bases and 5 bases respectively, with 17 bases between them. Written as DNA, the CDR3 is TGCAGTGCCTCTACACAGGGAACCCACGAGCAGTACGTC. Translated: CSASTQGTHEQYV.

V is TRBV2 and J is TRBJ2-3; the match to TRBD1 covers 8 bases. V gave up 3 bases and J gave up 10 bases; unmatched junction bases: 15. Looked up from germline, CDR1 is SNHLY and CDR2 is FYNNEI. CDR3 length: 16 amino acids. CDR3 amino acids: CASSDRRQGASAAQYF. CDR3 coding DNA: TGTGCCAGCAGTGATAGGAGGCAGGGGGCCTCCGCCGCGCAGTATTTT.

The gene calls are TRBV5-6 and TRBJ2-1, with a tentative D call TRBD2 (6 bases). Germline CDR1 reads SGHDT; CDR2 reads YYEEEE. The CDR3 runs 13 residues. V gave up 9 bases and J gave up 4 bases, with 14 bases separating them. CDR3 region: CATGTGRYNEQFF. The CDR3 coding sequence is TGTGCCACCGGGACTGGGCGATACAATGAGCAGTTCTTC.

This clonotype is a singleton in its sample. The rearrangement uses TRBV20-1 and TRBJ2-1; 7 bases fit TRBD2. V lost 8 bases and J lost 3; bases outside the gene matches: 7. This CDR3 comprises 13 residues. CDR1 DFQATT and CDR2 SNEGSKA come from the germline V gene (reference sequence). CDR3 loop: CSTKRTSYNEQFF. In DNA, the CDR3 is TGCAGTACTAAAAGGACTAGCTACAATGAGCAGTTCTTC.

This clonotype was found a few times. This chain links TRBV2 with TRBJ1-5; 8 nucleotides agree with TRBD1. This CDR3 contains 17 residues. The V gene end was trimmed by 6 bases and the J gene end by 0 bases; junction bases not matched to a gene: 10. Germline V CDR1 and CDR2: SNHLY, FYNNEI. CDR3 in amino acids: CASSGAGQGYSNQPQHF. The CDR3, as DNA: TGTGCCAGCAGCGGGGCTGGACAGGGCTATAGCAATCAGCCCCAGCATTTT.

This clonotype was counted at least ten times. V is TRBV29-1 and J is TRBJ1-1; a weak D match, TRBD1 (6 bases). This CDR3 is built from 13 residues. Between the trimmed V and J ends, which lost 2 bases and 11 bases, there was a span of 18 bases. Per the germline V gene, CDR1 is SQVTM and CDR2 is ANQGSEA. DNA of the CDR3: TGCAGCGTTGAACACAGGGCCGCCCGCGTCGCTTTCTTT. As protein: CSVEHRAARVAFF.

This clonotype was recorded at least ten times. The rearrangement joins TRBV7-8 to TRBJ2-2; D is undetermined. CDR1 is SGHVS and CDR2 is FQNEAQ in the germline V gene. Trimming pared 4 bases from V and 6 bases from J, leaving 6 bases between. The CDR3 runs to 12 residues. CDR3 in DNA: TGTGCCAGCAGCTCGGTCCCCGGGGAGCTGTTTTTT. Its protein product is CASSSVPGELFF.

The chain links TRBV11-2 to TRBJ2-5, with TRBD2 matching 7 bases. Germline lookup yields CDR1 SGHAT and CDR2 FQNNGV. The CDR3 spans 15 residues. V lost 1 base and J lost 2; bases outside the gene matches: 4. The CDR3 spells CASSLGRRGQETQYF. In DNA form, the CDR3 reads TGTGCCAGCAGCTTAGGGCGGCGGGGGCAAGAGACCCAGTACTTC.

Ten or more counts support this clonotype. CDR3 in DNA: TGTGCCAGCACCCTTAACCGGGGGAATGAGCAGTTCTTC. This gives the protein CASTLNRGNEQFF. The rearrangement uses TRBV7-8 and TRBJ2-1; D is perhaps TRBD2 (6 bases). Trimming took off 7 bases at V and 7 bases at J, with 14 bases between the two ends. Germline CDR1 reads SGHVS; CDR2 reads FQNEAQ. The CDR3 runs to 13 residues.

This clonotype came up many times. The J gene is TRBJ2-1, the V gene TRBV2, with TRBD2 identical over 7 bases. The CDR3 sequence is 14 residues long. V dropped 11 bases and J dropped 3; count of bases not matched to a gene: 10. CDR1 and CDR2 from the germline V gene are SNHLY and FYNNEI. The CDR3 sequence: CASKPGGLYNEQFF. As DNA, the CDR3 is TGTGCCTCAAAACCGGGGGGACTCTACAATGAGCAGTTCTTC.